This T cell receptor beta chain was identified in a study of blood T cell repertoires in COVID-19 (dated by TCRdb to the early 2020s). For the wider study: Samples covering the acute and convalescent phases of COVID-19 were provided by collaborators in the United States, Italy and Spain. The material from the prospective study consisted of cDNA or gDNA derived from T cells, B-cell-depleted T cells, or PBMCs. Deeply sampled blood TCRbeta repertoires from subjects exposed to, actively infected with, or recovered from COVID-19 were included in the dataset. A freely available public database, intended as a resource for researchers studying the immune response to SARS-CoV-2, is where the repertoires were released. Samples were obtained from the ongoing ImmuneRACE study (first 160 participants) and from over 1,000 subjects provided by 6 global collaborators. A de-identified subject ID, COVID-19 status, age in years and sex were almost always included in the sample metadata. Where available, HLA class I and class II types were taken from metadata supplied by the sample provider and were not determined by assay-based typing.

V and J are trimmed by 2 bases and 13 bases, and the gene matches miss 10 bases of the junction. The CDR3 has 14 amino acids, counting the end cysteine and phenylalanine. Just CDR3 DNA is preserved here, 42 bases in frame from base 1. Looking up the germline V gene (reference sequence) yields CDR1 LGHDT and CDR2 YNNKEL. About this clone: The antigen this receptor binds is unknown. No qualities accompany the bases; no much larger clone lies one base away.

Whole blood was collected in K2EDTA tubes by collaborating institutions according to the institutions' own protocols. Collaborator samples were shipped for TCRbeta analysis as frozen whole blood, isolated PBMCs, or DNA extracted from either sample type. The immunoSEQ Assay, a bias-controlled multiplex PCR, was used to amplify TCRbeta CDR3 regions from genomic DNA. On the study's bioinformatics: Nucleated cell counts per sample were estimated from amplification of reference gene primers within the assay. To quantify the absolute abundance of each unique TCRbeta CDR3 rearrangement, sequence reads were collapsed and filtered. For each sample, productive Simpson clonality was calculated by taking the square root of Simpson's diversity index across productive rearrangements. TCRdb holds this immuneACCESS table with in-frame rearrangements only. Some clones are missing; in checked studies, unresolved V genes explain under half, and the rest has no known cause. The D gene and trimming were derived from the DNA, and the V and J assignments and clone size from that table. This sample lists over 50,000 clones; around four fifths were detected once. The ten largest make up approximately 5% of the sample.

Beyond this particular receptor, the publication reports: How much clinical and demographic metadata was included differed by source and by participant, and the metadata was provided uncurated.

The sequence derives from a man in his 70s with acute or convalescent COVID-19. Recombination linked TRBV3-1 (or the pseudogene TRBV3-2) to TRBJ2-1; TRBD2 matches 8 bases in the middle. The material sequenced was peripheral blood. The sequenced DNA is TGTGCCAGCAGCCAAAACCCGGACGGGGGGGAACAGTTCTTC. This translates into CASSQNPDGGEQFF.